The 22 T cell receptor beta chains listed next were all sequenced from one sample in a study of Graves' ophthalmopathy and Graves' hyperthyroidism. Amplification of the TCR beta CDR3 regions used RNA transcripts (as template). HTBI primers primed a first-round RT-PCR, and a second-round multiplex PCR followed. One entry per CDR3 protein results from TCRdb running MiXCR on the multiplex PCR reads. This sample yields hundreds of thousands of distinct CDR3 sequences, of which approximately 21% are seen a single time; roughly 3.2% belongs to the top ten. The sample taken for sequencing was peripheral blood. The origin of the receptors is a young woman with stable Graves' hyperthyroidism.

This clonotype came up a few times. V gene TRBV2 combines with J gene TRBJ1-5; maybe TRBD1 (6 bases). Trimming removed 7 bases at V and 7 bases at J, with 11 bases between. This CDR3 region has 12 residues. Germline CDR1 reads SNHLY; CDR2 reads FYNNEI. CDR3 in amino acids: CASTGVGQPQHF. The CDR3 DNA reads as TGTGCCAGCACAGGGGTCGGGCAGCCCCAGCATTTT.

The chain is built from TRBV20-1 and TRBJ2-7; D unresolved. CDR3 length equals 10 residues. Germline V gives CDR1 DFQATT, CDR2 SNEGSKA (reference sequence). V was clipped by 3 bases and J by 6 bases, with 6 bases between them. CDR3 nucleotides: TGCAGTGCTAGGATGGTCGAGCAGTACTTC. As protein: CSARMVEQYF.

In this sample, this clonotype turned up many times. The rearrangement links TRBV6-2 or TRBV6-3 to TRBJ1-5, with 7 positions matching TRBD1. The CDR3 sequence is 15 residues long. V gave up 7 bases and J gave up 0 bases; unmatched junction bases: 6. Germline V lookup: CDR1 MNHEY, CDR2 SVGEGT. DNA of the CDR3: TGTGCCAGCAAGGGACAGCTCTATAGCAATCAGCCCCAGCATTTT. It yields the protein CASKGQLYSNQPQHF.

The CDR3 here is CASSFSGAYEQYF. CDR3 nucleotide sequence: TGTGCCAGCAGTTTCTCTGGGGCGTACGAGCAGTACTTC. The V call is TRBV27, the J call TRBJ2-7, with D perhaps TRBD1 (5 bases). CDR3 length equals 13 residues. CDR1 and CDR2 (germline): MNHEY, SMNVEV (reference sequence). V lost 3 bases and J lost 4, with 10 bases in between.

About this clonotype itself: Since a much larger clone is just one base distant, this may be a read error. The rearrangement joins TRBV11-2 to TRBJ2-7; D is unresolved. CDR1 SGHAT and CDR2 FQNNGV come from the germline V gene. The CDR3 sequence is 14 residues long. CDR3 loop: CACSLVSRPYEQYF. The CDR3 DNA reads TGTGCCTGCAGCTTAGTTTCGCGCCCCTACGAGCAGTACTTC.

This chain connects TRBV28 to TRBJ1-2; 7 nucleotides line up with TRBD1. The junction had 12 bases not matched to a gene; V was cut back by 5 bases and J by 0 bases. Germline lookup yields CDR1 MDHEN and CDR2 SYDVKM. CDR3 length: 17 amino acids. As DNA, the CDR3 is TGTGCCAGCAGTCTCCCTATTGGACAGGATGCTAACTATGGCTACACCTTC. Amino acid sequence: CASSLPIGQDANYGYTF.

This rearrangement joins TRBV7-8 to TRBJ1-1; D is perhaps TRBD1 (5 bases). The length of the CDR3 is 14 residues. Germline assignment: CDR1 SGHVS and CDR2 FQNEAQ. Trimming shortened V by 3 bases and J by 10 bases, and 18 bases separated the two germline ends. The DNA of the CDR3 is TGTGCCAGCAGCTTCTGGACGGGGCCGGAGGGAGCTTTCTTT. This translates into CASSFWTGPEGAFF.

This clonotype was seen many times. The rearrangement uses TRBV24-1 and TRBJ2-7, with 10 bases that match TRBD2. CDR1 and CDR2 (germline): KGHDR, SFDVKD. V lost 6 bases, J lost 7 bases, and 5 bases stayed unmatched. The CDR3 is made up of 13 amino acids. CDR3 amino acids: CATSSLAGEEQYF. The CDR3, as DNA: TGTGCCACCAGTAGCCTAGCGGGAGAGGAGCAGTACTTC.

The chain joins TRBV28 to TRBJ1-6; no firm D call. Trimming shortened V by 2 bases and J by 0 bases, and 11 bases separated the two germline ends. The germline CDR1 and CDR2 sequences are MDHEN and SYDVKM. The CDR3 spans 17 residues. CDR3 amino acids: CASSLPRASSYNSPLHF. CDR3 DNA: TGTGCCAGCAGTTTACCTCGGGCGAGCTCCTATAATTCACCCCTCCACTTT.

This clonotype has ten or more counts. The chain uses TRBV30 and TRBJ2-7; 8 nucleotides agree with TRBD1. V was pared by 3 bases and J by 0 bases, with 4 bases of the junction left unmatched. Germline CDR1 and CDR2: GTSNPN and SVGIG (reference sequence). The CDR3 has 14 amino acids. CDR3 amino acids: CAWRGDRSSYEQYF. The CDR3 region has the DNA TGTGCCTGGAGAGGGGACAGGAGCTCCTACGAGCAGTACTTC.

This clonotype appeared many times. The V gene is TRBV11-2, the J gene TRBJ2-2; TRBD2 agrees at 7 bases. This CDR3 contains 14 residues. Germline CDR1 is SGHAT and CDR2 is FQNNGV. The V and J ends lost 0 bases and 7 bases, in that order; junction bases with no gene match: 2. The CDR3 DNA follows: TGTGCCAGCAGCTTAGAGGGGGGGATCGGGGAGCTGTTTTTT. Translation: CASSLEGGIGELFF.

Turning to this clonotype: Being one base from a much bigger clone, this may be a read error. The chain carries TRBV2 and TRBJ2-7; no clear D gene. In germline, CDR1 is SNHLY, CDR2 FYNNEI. This CDR3 has 12 residues. The V and J ends lost 3 bases and 3 bases respectively, with 6 bases between them. The CDR3, as DNA: TGTGCCAGCAGTGACTCTCTCTACGAGCAGTACTTC. Amino acid sequence: CASSDSLYEQYF.

Many counts were recorded for this clonotype. The rearrangement uses TRBV9 and TRBJ1-2; the D is unclear. V was cut by 2 bases and J by 7 bases, with 9 bases left in between. The CDR3 spans 12 residues. Germline lookup yields CDR1 SGDLS and CDR2 YYNGEE. In DNA, the CDR3 is TGTGCCAGCAGCGTTTGGAACAGTGGCTACACCTTC. This codes for CASSVWNSGYTF.

This clonotype has at least ten counts. V usage is TRBV19 and J usage is TRBJ2-7; D gene unclear. The CDR3 loop spans 14 amino acids. Germline V gives CDR1 LNHDA, CDR2 SQIVND (reference sequence). V was pared by 4 bases and J by 1 base, with 11 bases between. This CDR3 is CASSNGLLSYEQYF. The CDR3, as DNA: TGTGCCAGTAGTAACGGGCTACTATCCTACGAGCAGTACTTC.

The CDR3 DNA reads TGTGCCAGCAGCCCTCAACAGGAGGGTCCCTACGAGCAGTACTTC. This gives the protein CASSPQQEGPYEQYF. The chain couples TRBV9 to TRBJ2-7; TRBD2 might be the D (6 bases). The CDR3 totals 15 residues. Trimming took 4 bases from V and 2 from J, leaving 16 bases between them. The V gene's germline CDR1 is SGDLS and CDR2 YYNGEE. Full variable domain (remainder filled in from reference TRBV9 and TRBJ2-7): DSGVTQTPKHLITATGQRVTLRCSPRSGDLSVYWYQQSLDQGLQFLIQYYNGEERAKGNILERFSAQQFPDLHSELNLSSLELGDSALYFCASSPQQEGPYEQYFGPGTRLTVT.

The sample holds many counts of this clonotype. The V and J genes are TRBV6-2 or TRBV6-3 and TRBJ1-2; unclear D gene. CDR3 length: 11 amino acids. Germline CDR1 is MNHEY and CDR2 is SVGEGT. Trimming shortened V by 5 bases and J by 7 bases, and 8 bases separated the two germline ends. DNA for the CDR3: TGTGCCAGCAGTACGGACGGTGGCTACACCTTC. It specifies CASSTDGGYTF.

This clonotype was recorded many times. J is TRBJ1-5 and V is TRBV18; maybe TRBD1 (5 bases). From germline, CDR1 is KGHSH and CDR2 LQKENI. This CDR3 has 17 residues. V gave up 4 bases and J gave up 4 bases, with 20 bases separating them. The CDR3 DNA follows: TGTGCCAGCTCACAGGACTGGGGGGAGAAGAGAAATCAGCCCCAGCATTTT. It specifies CASSQDWGEKRNQPQHF.

This clonotype was recorded at least ten times. The J gene is TRBJ2-5, the V gene TRBV11-3, with 7 bases matching TRBD2. J gave up 4 bases and V 4 bases, and 21 bases lay outside the gene matches. From germline, CDR1 is SGHNT and CDR2 YENEEA. The length of the CDR3 is 19 residues. CDR3 bases: TGTGCCAGCAGCTCGCGGGGTGGAAGTGTTCTCACGGGGGGAGAGACCCAGTACTTC. Its translation: CASSSRGGSVLTGGETQYF.

This clonotype was detected ten times or more. The chain combines TRBV11-2 with TRBJ2-7; maybe TRBD2 (5 bases). V was shortened by 5 bases and J by 2 bases, with 16 bases between the two germline ends. The CDR3 spans 15 residues. CDR1 and CDR2 from the germline V gene are SGHAT and FQNNGV. CDR3 nucleotides: TGTGCCAGCAGCCCCGGGATAGTAGAGGCCTACGAGCAGTACTTC. It encodes CASSPGIVEAYEQYF.

This clonotype showed up just a few times. This chain joins TRBV27 and TRBJ1-2; D unclear. Germline V lookup: CDR1 MNHEY, CDR2 SMNVEV (reference sequence). Between the trimmed V and J ends, which lost 3 bases and 5 bases, there was a span of 16 bases. This CDR3 is 15 amino acids long. The CDR3 DNA is TGTGCCAGCAGTTTTGACGGAGGGCGACCGTATGGCTACACCTTC. Translated: CASSFDGGRPYGYTF.

V and J are TRBV27 and TRBJ1-5; 7 bases are a match to TRBD1. The ends lost 6 bases at V and 3 bases at J; junction bases unmatched: 8. Germline CDR1 and CDR2: MNHEY and SMNVEV (reference sequence). The CDR3 has 15 residues. DNA of the CDR3: TGTGCCAGCAGAAGACAGGGCGGTTCCAATCAGCCCCAGCATTTT. Residues: CASRRQGGSNQPQHF.

The chain couples TRBV5-1 to TRBJ2-5, with 9 bases lining up with TRBD1. Germline lookup yields CDR1 SGHRS and CDR2 YFSETQ. The CDR3 extends over 14 amino acids. V lost 5 bases to trimming and J lost 4 bases; unmatched junction nucleotides: 6. The CDR3 DNA reads TGCGCCAGCAGACGGACAGGGGACGTAGAGACCCAGTACTTC. As protein: CASRRTGDVETQYF.